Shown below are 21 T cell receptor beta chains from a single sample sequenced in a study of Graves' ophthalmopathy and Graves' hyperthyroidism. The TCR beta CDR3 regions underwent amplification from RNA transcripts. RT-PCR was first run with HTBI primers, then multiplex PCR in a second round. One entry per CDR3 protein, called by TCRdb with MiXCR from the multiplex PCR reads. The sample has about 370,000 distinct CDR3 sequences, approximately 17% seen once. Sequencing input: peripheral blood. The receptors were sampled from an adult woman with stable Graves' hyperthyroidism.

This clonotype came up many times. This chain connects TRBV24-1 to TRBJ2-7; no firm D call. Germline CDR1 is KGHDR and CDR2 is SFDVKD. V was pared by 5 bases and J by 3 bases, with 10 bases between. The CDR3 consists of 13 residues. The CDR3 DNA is TGTGCCACCAGTGCGCCCGGGCACTACGAGCAGTACTTC. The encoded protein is CATSAPGHYEQYF.

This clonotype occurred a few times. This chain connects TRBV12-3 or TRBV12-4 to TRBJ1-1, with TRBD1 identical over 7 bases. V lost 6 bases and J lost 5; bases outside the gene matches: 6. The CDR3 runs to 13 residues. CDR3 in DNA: TGTGCCAGCAGGAACAGGGGTTTTACTGAAGCTTTCTTT. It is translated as CASRNRGFTEAFF.

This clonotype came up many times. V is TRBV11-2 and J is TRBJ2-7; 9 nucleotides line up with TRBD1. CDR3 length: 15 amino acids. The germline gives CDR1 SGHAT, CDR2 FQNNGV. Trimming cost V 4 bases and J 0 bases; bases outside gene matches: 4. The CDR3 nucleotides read TGTGCCAGCAGCTCCTCACAGGGGGCCTCCTACGAGCAGTACTTC. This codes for CASSSSQGASYEQYF. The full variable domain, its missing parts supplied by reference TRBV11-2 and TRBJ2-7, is EAGVAQSPRYKIIEKRQSVAFWCNPISGHATLYWYQQILGQGPKLLIQFQNNGVVDDSQLPKDRFSAERLKGVDSTLKIQPAKLEDSAVYLCASSSSQGASYEQYFGPGTRLTVT.

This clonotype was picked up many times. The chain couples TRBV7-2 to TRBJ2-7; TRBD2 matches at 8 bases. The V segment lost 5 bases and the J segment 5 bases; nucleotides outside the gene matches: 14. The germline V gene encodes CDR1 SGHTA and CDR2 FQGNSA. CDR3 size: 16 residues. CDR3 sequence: CASSPTGGQGKDEQYF. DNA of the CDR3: TGTGCCAGCAGCCCAACGGGGGGGCAGGGGAAAGACGAGCAGTACTTC.

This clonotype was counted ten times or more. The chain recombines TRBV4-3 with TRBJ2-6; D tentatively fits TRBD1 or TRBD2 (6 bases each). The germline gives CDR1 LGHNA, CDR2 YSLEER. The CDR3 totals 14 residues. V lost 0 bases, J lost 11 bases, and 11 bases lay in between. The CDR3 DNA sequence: TGCGCCAGCAGCCAAGAGTCGGGGGCGTACGTCCTGACTTTC. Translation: CASSQESGAYVLTF.

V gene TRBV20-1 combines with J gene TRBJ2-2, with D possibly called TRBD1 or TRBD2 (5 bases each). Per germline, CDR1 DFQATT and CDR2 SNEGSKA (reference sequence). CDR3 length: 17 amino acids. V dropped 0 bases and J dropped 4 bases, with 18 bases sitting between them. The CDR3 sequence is CSARDPLCQGRTGELFF. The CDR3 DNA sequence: TGCAGTGCTAGAGACCCCTTATGCCAGGGACGCACCGGGGAGCTGTTTTTT.

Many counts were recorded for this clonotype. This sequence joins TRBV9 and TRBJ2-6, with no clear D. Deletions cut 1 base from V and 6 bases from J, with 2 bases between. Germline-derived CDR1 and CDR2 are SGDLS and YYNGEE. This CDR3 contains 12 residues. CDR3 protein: CASSVMANVLTF. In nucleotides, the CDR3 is TGTGCCAGCAGCGTAATGGCCAACGTCCTGACTTTC. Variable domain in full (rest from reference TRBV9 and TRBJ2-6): DSGVTQTPKHLITATGQRVTLRCSPRSGDLSVYWYQQSLDQGLQFLIQYYNGEERAKGNILERFSAQQFPDLHSELNLSSLELGDSALYFCASSVMANVLTFGAGSRLTVL.

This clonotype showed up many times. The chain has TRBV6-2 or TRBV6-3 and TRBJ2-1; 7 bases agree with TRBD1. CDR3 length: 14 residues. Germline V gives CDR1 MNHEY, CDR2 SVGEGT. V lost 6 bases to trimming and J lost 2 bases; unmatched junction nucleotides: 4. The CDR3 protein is CASRTGDPYNEQFF. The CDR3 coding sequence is TGTGCCAGCAGAACAGGGGACCCCTACAATGAGCAGTTCTTC.

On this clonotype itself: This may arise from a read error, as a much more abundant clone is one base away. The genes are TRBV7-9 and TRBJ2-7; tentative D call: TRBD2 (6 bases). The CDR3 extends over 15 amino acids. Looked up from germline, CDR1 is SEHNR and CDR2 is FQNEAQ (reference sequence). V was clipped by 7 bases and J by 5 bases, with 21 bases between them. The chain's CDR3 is CASNGAGGIRHEQYF. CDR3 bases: TGTGCCAGCAACGGGGCTGGAGGGATTCGACACGAGCAGTACTTC.

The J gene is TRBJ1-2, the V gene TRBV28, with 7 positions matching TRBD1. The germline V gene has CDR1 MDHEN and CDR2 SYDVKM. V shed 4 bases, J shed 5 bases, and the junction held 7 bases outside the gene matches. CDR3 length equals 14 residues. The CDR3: CASSSGQYKYGYTF. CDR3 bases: TGTGCCAGCAGTTCGGGACAGTATAAATATGGCTACACCTTC.

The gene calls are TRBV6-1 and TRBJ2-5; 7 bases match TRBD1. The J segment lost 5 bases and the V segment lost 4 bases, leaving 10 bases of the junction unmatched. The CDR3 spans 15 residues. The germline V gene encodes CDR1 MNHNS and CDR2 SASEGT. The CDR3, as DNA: TGTGCCAGCAGTGGCCGTGCGACAGGGAGTGAGACCCAGTACTTC. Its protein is CASSGRATGSETQYF.

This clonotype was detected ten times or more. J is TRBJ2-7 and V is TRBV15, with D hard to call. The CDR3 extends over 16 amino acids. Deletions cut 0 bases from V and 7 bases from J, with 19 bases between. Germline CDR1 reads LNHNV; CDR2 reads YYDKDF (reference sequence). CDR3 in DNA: TGTGCCACCAGCAGAGATCCCCAGCAGTCCTTGGGGGAGCAGTACTTC. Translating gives CATSRDPQQSLGEQYF.

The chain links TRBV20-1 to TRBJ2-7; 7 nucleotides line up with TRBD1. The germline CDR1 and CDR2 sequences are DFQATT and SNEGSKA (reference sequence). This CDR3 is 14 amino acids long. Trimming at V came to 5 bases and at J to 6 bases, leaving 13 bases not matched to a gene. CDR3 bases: TGCAGTGCTGACGACAGGGCTTTAACCTGCGAGCAGTACTTC. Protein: CSADDRALTCEQYF.

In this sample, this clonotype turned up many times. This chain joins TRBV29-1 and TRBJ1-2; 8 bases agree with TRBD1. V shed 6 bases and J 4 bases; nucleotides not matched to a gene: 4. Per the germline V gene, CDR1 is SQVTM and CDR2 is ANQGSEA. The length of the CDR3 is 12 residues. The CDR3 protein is CSVQGDGYGYTF. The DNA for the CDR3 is TGCAGCGTACAGGGGGATGGCTATGGCTACACCTTC.

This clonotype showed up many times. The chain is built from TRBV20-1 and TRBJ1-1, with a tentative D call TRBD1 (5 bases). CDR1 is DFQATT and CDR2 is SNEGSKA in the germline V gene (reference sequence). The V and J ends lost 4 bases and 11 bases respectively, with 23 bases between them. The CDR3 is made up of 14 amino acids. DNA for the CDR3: TGCAGTGCTAAGGCCGGGGCCGGGCTGGGATCGGCTTTCTTT. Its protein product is CSAKAGAGLGSAFF.

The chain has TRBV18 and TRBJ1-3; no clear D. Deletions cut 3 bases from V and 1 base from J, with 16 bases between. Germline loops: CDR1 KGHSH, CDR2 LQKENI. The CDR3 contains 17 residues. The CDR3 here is CASSPWSQLQSGNTIYF. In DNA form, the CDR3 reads TGTGCCAGCTCACCCTGGTCACAGCTTCAGTCTGGAAACACCATATATTTT.

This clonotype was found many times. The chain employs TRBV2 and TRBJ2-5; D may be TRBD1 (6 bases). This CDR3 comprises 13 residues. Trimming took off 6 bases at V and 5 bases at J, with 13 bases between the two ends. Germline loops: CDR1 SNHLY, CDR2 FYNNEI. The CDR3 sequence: CASRTQGTETQYF. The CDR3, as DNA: TGTGCCAGCAGAACACAGGGAACGGAGACCCAGTACTTC.

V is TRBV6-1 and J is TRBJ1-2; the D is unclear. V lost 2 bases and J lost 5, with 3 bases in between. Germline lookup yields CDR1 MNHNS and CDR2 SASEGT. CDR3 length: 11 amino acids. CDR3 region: CASSERYGYTF. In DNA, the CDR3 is TGTGCCAGCAGTGAAAGATATGGCTACACCTTC.

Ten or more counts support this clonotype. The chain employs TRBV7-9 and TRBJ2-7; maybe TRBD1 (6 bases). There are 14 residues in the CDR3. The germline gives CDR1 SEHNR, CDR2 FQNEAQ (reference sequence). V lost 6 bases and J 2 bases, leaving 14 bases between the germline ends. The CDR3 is CASSGQLGPYEQYF. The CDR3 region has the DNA TGTGCCAGCAGTGGACAGCTTGGTCCCTACGAGCAGTACTTC.

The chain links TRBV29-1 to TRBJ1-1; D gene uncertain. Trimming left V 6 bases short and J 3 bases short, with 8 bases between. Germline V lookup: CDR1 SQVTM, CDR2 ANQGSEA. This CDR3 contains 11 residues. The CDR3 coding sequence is TGCAGCGTAGGTCCCGACACTGAAGCTTTCTTT. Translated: CSVGPDTEAFF.

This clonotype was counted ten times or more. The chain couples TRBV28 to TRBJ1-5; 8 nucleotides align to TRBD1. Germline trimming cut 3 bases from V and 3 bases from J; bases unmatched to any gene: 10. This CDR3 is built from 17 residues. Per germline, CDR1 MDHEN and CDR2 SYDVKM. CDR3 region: CASSLAPDREVNQPQHF. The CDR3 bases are TGTGCCAGCAGTTTGGCCCCGGACAGGGAGGTCAATCAGCCCCAGCATTTT. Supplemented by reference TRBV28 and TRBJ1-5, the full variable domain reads DVKVTQSSRYLVKRTGEKVFLECVQDMDHENMFWYRQDPGLGLRLIYFSYDVKMKEKGDIPEGYSVSREKKERFSLILESASTNQTSMYLCASSLAPDREVNQPQHFGDGTRLSIL.